This TCR beta chain originates from a study of T cell repertoires in cytomegalovirus infection. In germline, CDR1 is MDHEN, CDR2 SYDVKM. The CDR3 sequence is 17 residues long. J lost 9 bases, V lost 5 bases, and 14 bases had no gene match. One entry per CDR3 protein, called by TCRdb with MiXCR from the reads. The top ten hold 1.5% to 2% of the sample, which has 200,000 to 300,000 distinct CDR3 sequences, over 9% seen once. This sequence joins TRBV28 and TRBJ2-1; TRBD2 matches at 12 bases. The origin of this receptor is a human donor in good health (CMV status not recorded). Some clones in this sample may be carry-over from other donors' samples. Source material: PBMCs. CDR3 residues: CASSATLTSGREAEQFF. CDR3 coding DNA: TGTGCCAGCAGTGCCACCCTGACTAGCGGGAGAGAGGCTGAGCAGTTCTTC.